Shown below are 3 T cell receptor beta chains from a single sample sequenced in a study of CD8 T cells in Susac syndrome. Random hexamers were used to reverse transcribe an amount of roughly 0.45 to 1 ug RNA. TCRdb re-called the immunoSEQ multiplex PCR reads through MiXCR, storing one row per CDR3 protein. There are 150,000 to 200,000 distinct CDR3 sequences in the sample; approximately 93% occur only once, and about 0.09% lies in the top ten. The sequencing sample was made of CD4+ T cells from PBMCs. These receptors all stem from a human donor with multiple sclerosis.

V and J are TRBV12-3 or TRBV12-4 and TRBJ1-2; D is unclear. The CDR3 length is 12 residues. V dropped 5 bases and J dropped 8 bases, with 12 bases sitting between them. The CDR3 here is CASSPQQRGYTF. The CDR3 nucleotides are TGTGCCAGCAGTCCTCAACAGAGGGGCTACACCTTC.

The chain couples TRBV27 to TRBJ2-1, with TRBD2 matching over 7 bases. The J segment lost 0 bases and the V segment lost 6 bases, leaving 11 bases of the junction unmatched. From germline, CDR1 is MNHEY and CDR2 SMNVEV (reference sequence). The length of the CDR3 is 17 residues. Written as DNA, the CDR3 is TGTGCCAGCAGCCCCGCACCACTAGCGAGCTCCTACAATGAGCAGTTCTTC. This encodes CASSPAPLASSYNEQFF.

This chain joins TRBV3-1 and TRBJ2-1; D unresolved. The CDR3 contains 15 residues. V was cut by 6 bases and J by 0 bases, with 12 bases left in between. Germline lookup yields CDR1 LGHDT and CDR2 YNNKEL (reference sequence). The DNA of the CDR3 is TGTGCCAGCAGTGCGACGATAAGCTCCTACAATGAGCAGTTCTTC. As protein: CASSATISSYNEQFF.